This section outlines one T cell receptor (beta chain) sequence together with its context. The clone's antigen remains unknown. Base qualities are not at hand, and no much larger clone is one base apart. For sequencing of the TCRbeta CDR3 region, genomic DNA was extracted from the sorted cells. TCRbeta CDR3 regions were sequenced using the immunoSEQ Assay. TCRdb re-hosts the immuneACCESS table, in-frame sequences only. Its copies lack some clones; in the studies checked, an unresolved V gene accounts for under half of them, and the cause for the rest is not known. In this sample the table shows 65,000 to 95,000 clones, around 88% of which occur a single time. The leading ten clones occupy about 0.72% of the sample. Patients with autoimmune disease history or receiving systemic immunosuppression were excluded from the trial. Peripheral blood for TCR sequencing was drawn from every dose cohort at baseline, at cycle 4 day 1 and at cycle 7 day 1. Samples came from an open-label, multicenter, first-in-human phase I dose-escalation trial of ivuxolimab. Adults with locally advanced or metastatic melanoma, renal cell, hepatocellular, or head and neck squamous cell carcinoma were enrolled in the trial. Before TCR sequencing, CD4+ T cells and CD8+ T cells were sorted from peripheral blood as separate populations.

The data are from a study of OX40 agonist ivuxolimab in advanced cancers. About the full investigation: Ivuxolimab was a fully human IgG2 agonistic monoclonal antibody targeting the costimulatory receptor OX40 (CD134). Intravenous ivuxolimab was administered to patients every 2 weeks at six dose levels: 0.01, 0.1, 0.3, 1.5, 3 and 10 mg/kg. Of the roughly 54 dose-escalation patients, hepatocellular carcinoma was present in about 20, melanoma in around 15, renal cell carcinoma in 9 and head and neck cancer in 9. A male proportion of 70% to 90% and a mean age of approximately 60 years, ranging from roughly 23 to 80, were recorded for the dose-escalation cohort. Patients were allowed to have had prior anti-PD-1, anti-PD-L1 or anti-CTLA-4 therapy, and around 43% of the dose-escalation patients had been treated with checkpoint inhibitors. Partial responses occurred in three dose-escalation patients: two with cutaneous melanoma and one with hepatocellular carcinoma. The point of sequencing TCRbeta in the periphery was to test whether ivuxolimab changed TCR sequence diversity and drove clonal T-cell expansion. The paper describes the monotherapy dose-escalation part (N ≈ 51 patients) of the phase I trial of ivuxolimab. Study-wide findings and limitations: Which antigens the clonally expanded peripheral T cells were specific for was not determined. At doses of 0.1 to 3.0 mg/kg, clonal expansion of both CD4+ and CD8+ T cells in blood was seen between baseline and week 6. Low levels of normalized T-cell clonal expansion were also seen in some nonresponding patients. On average, CD8+ T cells showed more expanded clones than CD4+ T cells after ivuxolimab. In the 0.1-3.0 mg/kg groups, partial responders had among the lowest normalized peripheral clonal expansion, particularly in CD8+ T cells.

The V end gives up 3 bases and the J end 2 bases, leaving 0 bases in the junction not matched to a gene. As encoded in the germline V gene, CDR1 is SGHDT while CDR2 is YYEEEE. The CDR3, from cysteine to phenylalanine, totals 14 residues. CDR3 DNA only is kept here, 42 bases in frame from base 1. The V gene is TRBV5-6 and the J gene is TRBJ2-7, with 12 central nucleotides matching TRBD1. The source material was CD4+ or CD8+ T cells sorted from blood, sampled in a trial of the OX40 agonist ivuxolimab. The source of this sequence is an adult with an advanced solid tumor such as melanoma, head and neck, liver or kidney cancer. CDR3 sequence: CASSWDRGPYEQYF. The base sequence is TGTGCCAGCAGCTGGGACAGGGGGCCCTACGAGCAGTACTTC.